This TCR beta chain was captured in a study of blood T cell repertoires in COVID-19. Germline loops: CDR1 ENHRY, CDR2 SYGVKD. After removal of 0 bases from V and 0 bases from J, the junction contained 4 bases not matched to a gene. The CDR3 consists of 16 residues. TCRdb's table, derived via immunoSEQ multiplex PCR, lists solely in-frame clones and lacks some. The data hold 320,000 or so clones, with about 90% observed a single time. The chain employs TRBV10-3 and TRBJ1-2; 7 bases line up with TRBD1. Sequenced: PBMCs or T cells enriched from blood (not recorded which). The clonotype originates from a woman aged 30 to 39 who had recovered from COVID-19. CDR3 in amino acids: CAISESETGTNYGYTF. Written as DNA, the CDR3 is TGTGCCATCAGTGAGTCGGAGACAGGGACTAACTATGGCTACACCTTC.